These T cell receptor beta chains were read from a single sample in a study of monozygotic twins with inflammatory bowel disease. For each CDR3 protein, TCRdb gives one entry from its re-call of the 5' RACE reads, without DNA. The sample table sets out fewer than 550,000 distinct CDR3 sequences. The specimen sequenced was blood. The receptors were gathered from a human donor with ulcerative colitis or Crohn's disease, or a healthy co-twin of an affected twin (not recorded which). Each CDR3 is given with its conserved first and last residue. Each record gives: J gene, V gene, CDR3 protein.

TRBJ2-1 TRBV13 CASTSGTSAYNEQFF
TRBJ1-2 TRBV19 CASSISSSSGYTF
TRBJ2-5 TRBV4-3 CASSQDNYSRETQYF
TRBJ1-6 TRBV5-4 CASARENNSPLHF
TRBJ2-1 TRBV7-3 CASSLSGRRGSYNEQFF
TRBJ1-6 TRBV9 CASSAKENLRTLHF
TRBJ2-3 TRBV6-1 CASKLAGATDTQYF
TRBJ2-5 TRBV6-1 CASSPRGLAGGQYF
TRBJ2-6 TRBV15 CATATSGSSLGANVLTF
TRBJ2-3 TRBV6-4 CASSDRGTDTQYF
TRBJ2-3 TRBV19 CASSTGFASTDTQYF
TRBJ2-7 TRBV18 CASSPIVPGTGGSEQYF
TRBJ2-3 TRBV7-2 CASSLGLRGGATDTQYF
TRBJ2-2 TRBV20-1 CSARTLFGTGELFF
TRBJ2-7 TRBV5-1 CASSLAPYDEQYF
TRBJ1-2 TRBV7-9 CASSLGTEDSLYGYTF
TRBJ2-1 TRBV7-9 CASSLAASEGVNEQFF
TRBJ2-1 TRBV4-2 CASSQGVASGVRNEQFF
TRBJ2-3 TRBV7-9 CASSPLAFTDTQYF
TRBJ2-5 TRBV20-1 CSASGASGREETQYF
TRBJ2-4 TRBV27 CASSLSRGTTNIQYF
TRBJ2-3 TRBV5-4 CASRWDRGTDTQYF
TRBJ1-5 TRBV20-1 CSARGPLDQPQHF
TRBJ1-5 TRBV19 CATSNSNQPQHF
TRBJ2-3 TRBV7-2 CASSLSVRVGTDTQYF
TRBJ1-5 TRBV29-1 CSAGDSIDQPQHF
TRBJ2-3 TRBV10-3 CAISETSGGGDTQYF
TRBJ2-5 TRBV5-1 CASSTGGGGLETQYF
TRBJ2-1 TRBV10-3 CAISENPGSSEQFF
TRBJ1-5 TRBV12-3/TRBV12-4 CASSFFLNQPQHF
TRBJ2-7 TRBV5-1 CASSLSGGSTRSYEQYF
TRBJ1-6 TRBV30 CAWSVLGAFNSPLHF
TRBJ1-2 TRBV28 CASSLNPYGYTF
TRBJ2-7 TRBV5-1 CASSLEPPAGVYEQYF
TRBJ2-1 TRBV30 CAGAVGGPTRWNEQFF
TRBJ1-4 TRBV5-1 CASSVTGNNEKLFF
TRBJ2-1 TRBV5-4 CASSRERANEQFF
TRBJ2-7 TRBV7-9 CASSLDRELYEQYF
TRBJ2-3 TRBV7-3 CASSLTVQTTDTQYF
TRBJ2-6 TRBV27 CASSRDSGFSGANVLTF
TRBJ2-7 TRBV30 CAWSAGSGIGYEQYF
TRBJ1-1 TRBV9 CASSPRSDWNTEAFF
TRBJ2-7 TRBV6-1 CASSGGTSGVISYEQYF
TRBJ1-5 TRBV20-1 CSARDPKTGRYHF
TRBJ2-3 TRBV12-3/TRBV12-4 CASNQQGYDTQYF
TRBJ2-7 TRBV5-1 CASSLALGVYEQYF
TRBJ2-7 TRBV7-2 CASSLVLWFEQYF
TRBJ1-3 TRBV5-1 CASSLDGGTGNTIYF
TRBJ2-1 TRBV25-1 CASSEWVISGSSYNEQFF
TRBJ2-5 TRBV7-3 CASSSTGETQYF
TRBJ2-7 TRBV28 CATQLGDRSLGEQYF
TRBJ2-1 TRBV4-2 CASSQSTSQFF
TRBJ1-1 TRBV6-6 CASNPRQGNDLVF
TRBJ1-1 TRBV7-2 CASTPGVANTEAFF
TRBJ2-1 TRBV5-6 CASSLGTGTNNEQIF